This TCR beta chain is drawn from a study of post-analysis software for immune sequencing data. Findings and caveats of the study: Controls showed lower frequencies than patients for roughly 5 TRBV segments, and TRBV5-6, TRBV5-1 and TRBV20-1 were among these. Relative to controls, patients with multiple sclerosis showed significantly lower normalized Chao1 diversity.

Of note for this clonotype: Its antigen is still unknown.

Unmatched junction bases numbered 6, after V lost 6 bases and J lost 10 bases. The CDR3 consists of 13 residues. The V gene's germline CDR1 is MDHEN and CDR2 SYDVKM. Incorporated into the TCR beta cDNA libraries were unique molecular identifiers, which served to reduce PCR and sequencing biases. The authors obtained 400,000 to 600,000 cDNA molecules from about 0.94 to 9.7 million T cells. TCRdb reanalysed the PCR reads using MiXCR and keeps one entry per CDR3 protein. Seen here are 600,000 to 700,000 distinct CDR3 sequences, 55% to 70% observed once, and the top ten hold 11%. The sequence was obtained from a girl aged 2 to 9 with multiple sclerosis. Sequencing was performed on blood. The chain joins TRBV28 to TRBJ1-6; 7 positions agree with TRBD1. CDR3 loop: CASSSGTASPLHF. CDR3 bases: TGTGCCAGCAGCTCGGGGACAGCCTCACCCCTCCACTTT.